This T cell receptor (beta chain) was captured by sequencing in a study of blood T cell repertoires in COVID-19. Trimming cost V 7 bases and J 0 bases, with 7 bases left between them. CDR3 size: 13 residues. In germline, CDR1 is MNHEY, CDR2 SVGAGI. Source study methods: Amplification with reference gene primers provided the estimates of nucleated cell counts. Sequencing used immunoSEQ multiplex PCR; TCRdb keeps in-frame clones, though not all of them. For V, J and clone size, that table is used; D and trimming come from the DNA. The table records under 200,000 clones, over 80% of them present only once.

Sequencing was carried out using PBMCs or T cells enriched from blood (not recorded which). The chain employs TRBV6-5 and TRBJ2-1, with D hard to call. The TCR comes from a woman aged 60-75 years who had recovered from COVID-19. The CDR3 sequence: CASTPSSYNEQFF. The DNA for the CDR3 is TGTGCCAGCACACCGAGCTCCTACAATGAGCAGTTCTTC.